This record looks at one T cell receptor (beta chain) sequence and its context. The missing conserved phenylalanine or tryptophan at the end of this CDR3 makes a read error likely. The DNA is left out, because the CDR3 cannot be placed on it with certainty; the CDR3 is given as TCRdb lists it. The record originates from a study of cytomegalovirus exposure and HLA in healthy donors. Repertoires were generated with immunoSEQ multiplex PCR, while TCRdb's copy carries only in-frame clones and drops some. Seen here are 250,000 to 400,000 clones, 88% observed once, and the top ten hold around 0.88%. Per germline, CDR1 MNHNY and CDR2 SVGAGI (reference sequence). The CDR3 comprises 12 residues, both ends counted.

The chain links TRBV6-6 to TRBJ1-4; TRBD1 is the table's D call and was not checked against the DNA. The receptor's source is a man aged 30 to 39 in good health and CMV-seronegative. The sequenced material came from PBMCs. The CDR3 spells CATGVGRFSLDL.